This T cell receptor beta chain stems from a study of OX40 agonist ivuxolimab in advanced cancers. Patients who had autoimmune disease history or got systemic immunosuppression were left out. The CDR3 has 15 amino acids. Per the germline V gene, CDR1 is SGHRS and CDR2 is YFSETQ. V was clipped by 4 bases and J by 2 bases, with 14 bases between them. Overall study results and limits: In CD8+ T cells, expanded clones were on average more numerous than in CD4+.

Profiled with immunoSEQ multiplex PCR; TCRdb holds only in-frame clones, not every one. This sample has about 60,000 clones, with 91% found just once. About this clone: Its antigen is not identified.

The source of this sequence is an adult with an advanced solid tumor such as melanoma, head and neck, liver or kidney cancer. The material was CD4+ or CD8+ T cells sorted from blood, obtained in a trial of the OX40 agonist ivuxolimab. The chain couples TRBV5-1 to TRBJ2-3; D remains ambiguous. For the CDR3, the DNA is TGCGCCAGCAGCCCTCCGGAAGCATACACAGATACGCAGTATTTT. It encodes CASSPPEAYTDTQYF.